A selection of T cell receptor beta chains follows, all from one sample in a study of metastatic and nonmetastatic thyroid tumors. TCRdb re-processed the PCR reads through MiXCR. In the table there are some 31,000 clones, approximately 17% of which are singletons. Sequenced: blood. These receptors were collected from a female donor with papillary thyroid cancer or a benign thyroid nodule (not recorded which). Some clones in this sample may be carry-over from other donors' samples. CDR3s include the opening cysteine and the closing phenylalanine or tryptophan. Each record gives: J gene, V gene, clone size, D gene, CDR3 protein, CDR3 DNA. A D gene is named only where the DNA matches it firmly. Size is omitted from some rows. Given values are once, few, many or a class for expanded clones.

TRBJ2-1 | TRBV20-1 | many | NA | CSAGSGHAYNEQFF | TGCAGTGCTGGGAGCGGACACGCATACAATGAGCAGTTCTTC
TRBJ2-1 | TRBV18 | NA | NA | CASSPVIGTVNNEQLF | TGTGCCAGCTCACCCGTAATTGGTACAGTAAACAATGAGCAGCTCTTC
TRBJ1-2 | TRBV2 | many | TRBD1 | CASSAIPGQIGYGYTF | TGTGCCAGCAGTGCTATCCCGGGACAGATCGGTTATGGCTACACCTTC
TRBJ1-1 | TRBV20-1 | many | NA | CSASVPGTKNTEAFF | TGCAGTGCTAGCGTACCCGGGACAAAGAACACTGAAGCTTTCTTT
TRBJ1-6 | TRBV3-1 | NA | NA | CASSQAWSSPLHF | TGTGCCAGCAGCCAAGCTTGGAGTTCACCCCTCCACTTT
TRBJ2-3 | TRBV7-2 | many | NA | CASRPGRSTDTQYF | TGTGCCAGCAGACCGGGACGGAGCACAGATACGCAGTATTTT
TRBJ2-3 | TRBV5-4 | many | NA | CASSLGRGSLGTDTQYF | TGTGCCAGCAGCTTGGGTCGGGGCAGCCTAGGCACAGATACGCAGTATTTT
TRBJ2-3 | TRBV7-2 | many | NA | CASSLLTDTQYF | TGTGCCAGCAGCTTGTTGACAGATACGCAGTATTTT
TRBJ2-7 | TRBV20-1 | NA | NA | CSARSGYEQYF | TGCAGTGCTAGATCGGGGTACGAGCAGTACTTC
TRBJ2-3 | TRBV6-4 | many | TRBD2 | CASSGLAGGGTDTQYF | TGTGCCAGCAGTGGCCTAGCGGGAGGGGGGACAGATACGCAGTATTTT
TRBJ2-7 | TRBV5-1 | NA | TRBD1 | CASSLRTGDENIEYEQYF | TGCGCCAGCAGCCTACGGACAGGGGATGAAAACATTGAATACGAGCAGTACTTC
TRBJ2-3 | TRBV29-1 | many | NA | CSVGGRIPTDTQYF | TGCAGCGTTGGGGGACGTATCCCCACAGATACGCAGTATTTT
TRBJ1-2 | TRBV19 | few | NA | CASIIQRLYGYTF | TGTGCCAGTATCATCCAGCGCCTCTATGGCTACACCTTC
TRBJ2-3 | TRBV12-3/TRBV12-4 | many | NA | CASRGTGDTQYF | TGTGCCAGCAGGGGTACGGGAGATACGCAGTATTTT
TRBJ1-5 | TRBV28 | many | TRBD1 | CASQDDGQANQPQHF | TGTGCCAGCCAGGATGACGGACAGGCCAATCAGCCCCAGCATTTT
TRBJ1-6 | TRBV30 | NA | NA | CAWSVQAGGWRSPLHF | TGTGCCTGGAGTGTACAGGCAGGTGGGTGGAGATCACCCCTCCACTTT
TRBJ1-6 | TRBV19 | NA | NA | CASTPPGLGLYGLHF | TGTGCCAGTACGCCCCCGGGACTTGGACTTTATGGCCTCCACTTT
TRBJ2-1 | TRBV2 | NA | NA | CASSEAGAVGEQFF | TGTGCCAGCAGTGAAGCGGGAGCAGTGGGTGAGCAGTTCTTC
TRBJ1-1 | TRBV5-6 | many | NA | CASSLAGYTEAFF | TGTGCCAGCAGCTTGGCTGGGTACACTGAAGCTTTCTTT
TRBJ2-7 | TRBV20-1 | NA | NA | CSARRTGLKNYEQYF | TGCAGTGCTAGACGGACGGGGCTAAAAAACTACGAGCAGTACTTC
TRBJ2-7 | TRBV13 | NA | NA | CASSSRGSQSYEQYF | TGTGCCAGCAGCTCTCGAGGCAGTCAGTCCTACGAGCAGTACTTC
TRBJ1-2 | TRBV6-5 | many | TRBD1 | CASSYSGTDYGYTF | TGTGCCAGCAGTTACTCTGGGACAGACTATGGCTACACCTTC
TRBJ1-1 | TRBV20-1 | many | TRBD1 | CSARAIPGQGDPTLNTEAFF | TGCAGTGCTAGAGCCATCCCGGGACAGGGTGATCCCACCTTGAACACTGAAGCTTTCTTT
TRBJ1-1 | TRBV29-1 | NA | NA | CSVAQNTEAFF | TGCAGCGTAGCACAGAACACTGAAGCTTTCTTT